The next 24 T cell receptor beta chains were all read from a single sample in a study of T cell repertoires in cytomegalovirus infection. These receptors' targets are unknown. TCRdb recomputed calls from the reads with MiXCR, one row per CDR3 protein. In the table there are about 700,000 distinct CDR3 sequences, roughly a third of which are singletons. Sample: cultured PBMCs, taken from culture after CMV antigen stimulation. Receptors were obtained from a human donor in good health (CMV status not recorded). Some clones in this sample may be carry-over from other donors' samples.

This clonotype came up a few times. The chain has TRBV28 and TRBJ1-4; no clear D gene. The CDR3 has 16 residues. The germline V gene has CDR1 MDHEN and CDR2 SYDVKM. With 1 base removed from V and 0 bases from J, the gap between germline ends came to 9 bases. The CDR3 protein is CASSLFMGPTNEKLFF. The CDR3, as DNA: TGTGCCAGCAGTTTATTCATGGGCCCAACTAATGAAAAACTGTTTTTT.

The chain combines TRBV6-1 with TRBJ2-2; D uncertain. This CDR3 comprises 15 residues. V lost 3 bases and J lost 0, with 8 bases in between. Germline V gene sequence: CDR1 MNHNS, CDR2 SASEGT. CDR3 DNA sequence: TGTGCCAGCAGTGAGCGGTGGACGAACACCGGGGAGCTGTTTTTT. Residues: CASSERWTNTGELFF.

This clonotype occurred once. The chain links TRBV6-5 to TRBJ1-2; possible D gene TRBD1, 6 bases. In germline, CDR1 is MNHEY, CDR2 SVGAGI. V was trimmed by 3 bases and J by 3 bases, leaving 14 bases between them. This CDR3 has 15 residues. CDR3 region: CASSYQPGADYGYTF. For the CDR3, the DNA is TGTGCCAGCAGTTATCAGCCGGGGGCGGACTATGGCTACACCTTC.

The sample holds many counts of this clonotype. The J gene is TRBJ2-1, the V gene TRBV7-8, with 13 bases aligning to TRBD2. The junction had 5 bases not matched to a gene; V was cut back by 6 bases and J by 6 bases. From germline, CDR1 is SGHVS and CDR2 FQNEAQ. The CDR3 extends over 15 amino acids. CDR3 DNA: TGTGCCAGCAGTCCCGGGACTAGCGGGGTCAATGAGCAGTTCTTC. Translating it yields CASSPGTSGVNEQFF.

This clonotype was found a few times. The chain employs TRBV28 and TRBJ2-4; 7 bases align to TRBD2. Trimming cost V 4 bases and J 0 bases; bases outside gene matches: 9. Germline V lookup: CDR1 MDHEN, CDR2 SYDVKM. The CDR3 contains 17 residues. The CDR3 sequence: CASSSVRAGVAKNIQYF. The CDR3 DNA sequence: TGTGCCAGCAGTTCTGTGCGGGCGGGAGTAGCCAAAAACATTCAGTACTTC.

A few counts support this clonotype. The chain is built from TRBV4-3 and TRBJ2-3; 8 bases are shared with TRBD1. V gave up 0 bases and J gave up 7 bases; unmatched junction bases: 9. The CDR3 contains 16 residues. The germline V gene encodes CDR1 LGHNA and CDR2 YSLEER. The CDR3 region has the DNA TGCGCCAGCAGCCAAGAACAGGGGGGCCCATTCTATACGCAGTATTTT. As protein: CASSQEQGGPFYTQYF.

In its sample, this clonotype was seen once. The rearrangement links TRBV18 to TRBJ1-4; D is undetermined. The germline V gene encodes CDR1 KGHSH and CDR2 LQKENI. Trimming removed 0 bases at V and 8 bases at J, with 13 bases between. The CDR3 has 15 amino acids. CDR3 sequence (DNA): TGTGCCAGCTCACCACCCCGACCTGGCGGCGAAAAACTGTTTTTT. Its translation: CASSPPRPGGEKLFF.

This clonotype turned up a few times. The J gene is TRBJ2-5, the V gene TRBV28; TRBD2 matches at 7 bases. With V trimmed by 3 bases and J by 5 bases, 12 bases remained unmatched. CDR3 length: 16 amino acids. Germline values: CDR1 MDHEN, CDR2 SYDVKM. DNA of the CDR3: TGTGCCAGCAGTTTGGCGGGGGAGCCTCCCCCCGAGACCCAGTACTTC. Its translation is CASSLAGEPPPETQYF.

This clonotype was picked up a small number of times. The gene calls are TRBV19 and TRBJ2-5, with 8 bases that match TRBD1. With 8 bases clipped from V and 3 bases from J, the junction kept 8 bases outside the gene matches. Germline assignment: CDR1 LNHDA and CDR2 SQIVND (reference sequence). CDR3 length equals 14 residues. CDR3 amino acids: CASANRGSEETQYF. In DNA, the CDR3 is TGTGCCAGTGCGAACAGGGGGTCGGAAGAGACCCAGTACTTC.

This clonotype was recorded at least ten times. CDR3 in amino acids: CASSLQGSNEKLFF. CDR3 coding DNA: TGTGCCAGCAGCTTACAGGGGAGTAATGAAAAACTGTTTTTT. The chain joins TRBV7-2 to TRBJ1-4; TRBD1 is a possible D gene (6 bases). Trimming cost V 2 bases and J 4 bases, with 8 bases left between them. The CDR3 is 14 residues long. CDR1 SGHTA and CDR2 FQGNSA come from the germline V gene.

The chain employs TRBV6-2 or TRBV6-3 and TRBJ2-1; 14 nucleotides align to TRBD2. Trimming took 4 bases from V and 1 from J; bases not matched to a gene: 6. CDR1 and CDR2 from the germline V gene are MNHEY and SVGEGT. The CDR3 spans 18 residues. Here the CDR3 reads CASSSRGLAGESYNEQFF. DNA of the CDR3: TGTGCCAGCAGTTCTAGGGGACTAGCGGGAGAGTCCTACAATGAGCAGTTCTTC.

The chain uses TRBV7-2 and TRBJ2-1; no definite D call. This CDR3 is built from 13 residues. The germline V and J ends were trimmed by 1 base and 9 bases, with 10 bases remaining between them. The V gene's germline CDR1 is SGHTA and CDR2 FQGNSA. The DNA for the CDR3 is TGTGCCAGCAGCTTAGAGGGCCCTGGTGAGCAGTTCTTC. Its translation is CASSLEGPGEQFF.

The chain is built from TRBV12-3 or TRBV12-4 and TRBJ2-7; no clear D gene. The CDR3 is 13 amino acids. V gave up 7 bases and J gave up 6 bases, with 16 bases separating them. The CDR3 bases are TGTGCCAGCACCGACTGGGTATACGGCGAGCAGTACTTC. It specifies CASTDWVYGEQYF.

J is TRBJ2-3 and V is TRBV4-1, with 13 bases matching TRBD2. CDR1 and CDR2 (germline): MGHRA, YSYEKL. The CDR3 covers 17 residues. With 0 bases clipped from V and 3 bases from J, the junction kept 3 bases outside the gene matches. The CDR3 DNA sequence: TGCGCCAGCAGCCAAGAAGCGACTAGCGGGGGGACAGATACGCAGTATTTT. It is translated as CASSQEATSGGTDTQYF.

The gene calls are TRBV11-2 and TRBJ2-1; 7 nucleotides line up with TRBD2. This CDR3 has 16 residues. Germline values: CDR1 SGHAT, CDR2 FQNNGV. V lost 6 bases, J lost 2 bases, and 10 bases stayed unmatched. This chain's CDR3 is CASRLRRENPYNEQFF. The CDR3 DNA is TGTGCCAGCAGACTTCGGCGGGAGAACCCCTACAATGAGCAGTTCTTC.

The rearrangement uses TRBV6-1 and TRBJ2-4; D unresolved. Germline V gene data show CDR1 as MNHNS and CDR2 as SASEGT. The V end was cut by 7 bases, the J end by 5 bases, with 15 bases between. The CDR3 runs 14 residues. In nucleotides, the CDR3 is TGTGCCAGCACCCCCCACGGAACGGAAAACATTCAGTACTTC. It translates to CASTPHGTENIQYF.

Note on this clonotype: A read error is possible here, since a much larger clone lies one base away. The chain recombines TRBV7-8 with TRBJ2-3, with 8 bases that match TRBD2. CDR3 size: 17 residues. CDR1 SGHVS and CDR2 FQNEAQ come from the germline V gene. The CDR3 DNA sequence: TGTGCCAGCAGTCGGATAACTAGCGGCCCGGCCGAAGATATGCAGTATTTT. Its translation: CASSRITSGPAEDMQYF.

V is TRBV11-2 and J is TRBJ2-3; 10 bases map to TRBD2. The trim removed 3 bases at V and 1 base at J, leaving 4 bases unmatched. Germline CDR1 reads SGHAT; CDR2 reads FQNNGV. The CDR3 has 16 amino acids. The CDR3 reads CASSFPGTSGTDTQYF. The CDR3 DNA reads TGTGCCAGCAGCTTTCCCGGGACTAGCGGCACAGATACGCAGTATTTT.

The CDR3 DNA sequence: TGCGCCAGCAGCCAAGTGGGCCGTATGGCTTTCTTT. This gives the protein CASSQVGRMAFF. The chain recombines TRBV4-1 with TRBJ1-1; unclear D gene. Germline V CDR1 and CDR2: MGHRA, YSYEKL. The CDR3 is 12 amino acids. V was shortened by 1 base and J by 11 bases, with 11 bases between the two germline ends.

In its sample, this clonotype was seen many times. The chain joins TRBV7-6 to TRBJ2-3; 10 nucleotides line up with TRBD1. Per germline, CDR1 SGHVS and CDR2 FNYEAQ. The trim removed 6 bases at V and 6 bases at J, leaving 9 bases unmatched. The CDR3 has 15 residues. The CDR3 spells CASRPWTGGSDTQYF. The CDR3 DNA reads as TGTGCCAGCAGACCCTGGACAGGGGGTTCCGATACGCAGTATTTT.

J is TRBJ2-1 and V is TRBV4-1; D remains ambiguous. The CDR3 runs 15 residues. V dropped 0 bases and J dropped 8 bases, with 14 bases sitting between them. Germline V CDR1 and CDR2: MGHRA, YSYEKL. CDR3 in DNA: TGCGCCAGCAGCCAAGATCAAGGCGGTATCTATGAGCAGTTCTTC. Its protein product is CASSQDQGGIYEQFF.

This clonotype turned up a few times. The chain has TRBV7-2 and TRBJ1-1; TRBD1 agrees at 7 bases. The V and J ends lost 5 bases and 5 bases, in that order; junction bases with no gene match: 11. The germline V gene has CDR1 SGHTA and CDR2 FQGNSA. The CDR3 is made up of 15 amino acids. The CDR3 sequence is CASSEYRDSQTEAFF. In DNA, the CDR3 is TGTGCCAGCAGCGAATACCGGGACAGTCAGACTGAAGCTTTCTTT.

This chain uses TRBV12-5 with TRBJ2-1, with TRBD2 matching 13 bases. Germline values: CDR1 LGHNT, CDR2 FRNRAP. V shed 1 base and J 9 bases; nucleotides not matched to a gene: 3. The CDR3 has 15 amino acids. CDR3 nucleotides: TGTGCTAGTGGTTTGGGGACTAGCGGGAGTACTGAGCAGTTCTTC. This sequence encodes CASGLGTSGSTEQFF.

This clonotype has a count of ten or more. The rearrangement links TRBV7-2 to TRBJ2-7; 10 bases match TRBD2. This CDR3 spans 18 amino acids. The germline V gene has CDR1 SGHTA and CDR2 FQGNSA. V was pared by 1 base and J by 0 bases, with 9 bases of the junction left unmatched. CDR3 protein: CASSLGVSGRLSSYEQYF. In DNA form, the CDR3 reads TGTGCCAGCAGCTTAGGAGTTAGCGGGAGGCTAAGCTCCTACGAGCAGTACTTC.